Listed here are 22 T cell receptor beta chains from one sample, sequenced in a study of shared clonotypes between healthy human individuals. The protocol was immunoSEQ multiplex PCR, while the TCRdb copy is restricted to in-frame clones and leaves out a portion. This table holds about 110,000 clones, about 63% found once. The sequenced sample consisted of memory CD8+ T cells sorted from blood. Regarding subset: CD45RO+ cells pooled with CCR7-negative TemRA cells. These TCRs come from a woman aged 25 to 39 in good health.

This clone turned up a few times. The V gene is TRBV6-5, the J gene TRBJ2-3, with 9 bases aligning to TRBD2. The V segment lost 6 bases and the J segment 0 bases; nucleotides outside the gene matches: 1. Germline lookup yields CDR1 MNHEY and CDR2 SVGAGI. This CDR3 is built from 14 residues. CDR3 sequence: CASRAGGSTDTQYF. The CDR3 coding sequence is TGTGCCAGCAGAGCGGGAGGAAGCACAGATACGCAGTATTTT.

In its sample, this clone is medium-sized (0.01 to 0.1%). This rearrangement joins TRBV28 to TRBJ2-5, with D tentatively TRBD1 (6 bases). CDR3 length: 15 residues. Per the germline V gene, CDR1 is MDHEN and CDR2 is SYDVKM. V was shortened by 7 bases and J by 5 bases, with 20 bases between the two germline ends. The CDR3 nucleotides are TGTGCCAGCACCAACCAGGGGACGTCCGGGGAGACCCAGTACTTC. Translation: CASTNQGTSGETQYF. Full variable domain (rest looked up from reference TRBV28 and TRBJ2-5): DVKVTQSSRYLVKRTGEKVFLECVQDMDHENMFWYRQDPGLGLRLIYFSYDVKMKEKGDIPEGYSVSREKKERFSLILESASTNQTSMYLCASTNQGTSGETQYFGPGTRLLVL.

This chain connects TRBV27 to TRBJ2-7; D is tentatively TRBD1 or TRBD2 (5 bases each). The germline V gene encodes CDR1 MNHEY and CDR2 SMNVEV (reference sequence). The CDR3 is made up of 13 amino acids. V shed 1 base and J shed 5 bases, with 9 bases lying between them. This chain's CDR3 is CASSLLWGNEQYF. The CDR3 region has the DNA TGTGCCAGCAGTTTATTGTGGGGGAACGAGCAGTACTTC.

This clone appeared a few times. No DNA is shown, since the ends of the CDR3 on it are uncertain; the CDR3 is the one TCRdb lists. The gene calls are TRBV5-6 and TRBJ1-5. Germline loops: CDR1 SGHDT, CDR2 YYEEEE. 14 amino acids form the CDR3, both terminal residues included. CDR3 amino acids: CASSLFFGNQPQHF.

This rearrangement joins TRBV20-1 to TRBJ2-5; D unresolved. The end of the DNA aligns better with TRBJ2-7, so the J call may be wrong. The CDR3 is 10 residues long. Germline CDR1 and CDR2: DFQATT and SNEGSKA (reference sequence). In DNA form, the CDR3 reads TGCAGTGCTGCGTGGCACGAGCAGTACTTC. Its protein product is CSAAWHEQYF.

The chain combines TRBV28 with TRBJ1-4, with D tentatively TRBD1 (5 bases). The CDR3 is 14 amino acids. Germline V gene lookup returns CDR1 MDHEN and CDR2 SYDVKM. V was pared by 6 bases and J by 7 bases, with 15 bases between. The CDR3 sequence: CASSQAGLREKLFF. CDR3 sequence (DNA): TGTGCCAGCAGCCAAGCAGGGCTTCGTGAAAAACTGTTTTTT.

The chain joins TRBV19 to TRBJ2-3; D possibly uses TRBD1 or TRBD2 (5 bases each). The germline CDR1 and CDR2 sequences are LNHDA and SQIVND (reference sequence). V dropped 10 bases and J dropped 0 bases, with 11 bases sitting between them. CDR3 length: 13 residues. The CDR3: CATLRDSTDTQYF. The DNA for the CDR3 is TGTGCCACCCTCCGGGACAGCACAGATACGCAGTATTTT.

This clone came up many times. The V call is TRBV25-1, the J call TRBJ1-1; D call uncertain. Trimming removed 1 base from V and 3 bases from J, with 12 bases in between. Germline V gene lookup returns CDR1 MGHDK and CDR2 SYGVNS. There are 15 residues in the CDR3. CDR3 sequence: CASSELIGRDTEAFF. CDR3 DNA sequence: TGTGCCAGCAGTGAATTGATAGGGCGGGACACTGAAGCTTTCTTT.

The count of this clone is one. The rearrangement links TRBV5-1 to TRBJ2-1; D gene ambiguous. In germline, CDR1 is SGHRS, CDR2 YFSETQ. This CDR3 region has 15 residues. V was shortened by 0 bases and J by 0 bases, with 7 bases between the two germline ends. CDR3 nucleotide sequence: TGCGCCAGCAGCTTGGGACGTAGCTCCTACAATGAGCAGTTCTTC. The encoded protein is CASSLGRSSYNEQFF.

In its sample, this clone was seen many times. The rearrangement uses TRBV6-1 and TRBJ1-1; unclear D gene. Germline V lookup: CDR1 MNHNS, CDR2 SASEGT. The CDR3 contains 12 residues. Between the trimmed V and J ends, which lost 1 base and 5 bases, there was a span of 5 bases. The chain's CDR3 is CASSEGVTEAFF. CDR3 bases: TGTGCCAGCAGTGAAGGGGTGACTGAAGCTTTCTTT.

In this sample, this clone turned up once. The chain joins TRBV12-1 to TRBJ2-1; the listed D gene, TRBD2, was not tested against the DNA. TRBV12-1 represents a pseudogene. The CDR3 is 14 residues long. CDR3 in amino acids: CATPGTSGRNEQFF. In nucleotides, the CDR3 is TGTGCCACCCCCGGGACTAGCGGGAGGAATGAGCAGTTCTTC.

This chain uses TRBV27 with TRBJ2-5; no clear D. Trimming removed 4 bases from V and 11 bases from J, with 14 bases in between. Germline-derived CDR1 and CDR2 are MNHEY and SMNVEV (reference sequence). CDR3 length: 12 residues. The CDR3 DNA sequence: TGTGCCAGCAGTTCCCTAAGACTGGAGCAGTACTTC. Its protein is CASSSLRLEQYF.

This chain joins TRBV28 and TRBJ2-5; tentative D call: TRBD2 (5 bases). The CDR3 totals 15 residues. The ends were cut back, 3 bases at V and 3 bases at J, with 14 bases in the middle. The germline V gene has CDR1 MDHEN and CDR2 SYDVKM. The CDR3 sequence is CASSFPAGLKETQYF. Here the CDR3 DNA reads TGTGCCAGCAGTTTTCCGGCTGGACTCAAAGAGACCCAGTACTTC.

The chain recombines TRBV10-3 with TRBJ2-3; 9 bases map to TRBD2. Trimming cost V 3 bases and J 7 bases; bases outside gene matches: 14. Germline CDR1 is ENHRY and CDR2 is SYGVKD. This CDR3 is 17 amino acids long. The CDR3 loop reads CAISDDGREGVVNTQYF. The CDR3 DNA is TGTGCCATCAGTGACGATGGGCGGGAGGGCGTGGTAAATACGCAGTATTTT.

A word on this clone: Other DNA variants within this sample encode the same CDR3. The chain employs TRBV19 and TRBJ1-1, with 8 bases identical to TRBD1. The CDR3 runs to 13 residues. J was trimmed by 2 bases and V by 7 bases; bases with no gene match: 3. Germline CDR1 is LNHDA and CDR2 is SQIVND (reference sequence). CDR3 coding DNA: TGTGCCAGTAAGGACAGGGACAACACTGAAGCTTTCTTT. This gives the protein CASKDRDNTEAFF.

V gene TRBV29-1 combines with J gene TRBJ1-1, with a weak D call TRBD1 (5 bases). This CDR3 region has 13 residues. With 8 bases removed from V and 4 bases from J, the gap between germline ends came to 17 bases. CDR1 is SQVTM, CDR2 ANQGSEA, per germline. This CDR3 is CSSEGELATEAFF. DNA of the CDR3: TGCAGCTCCGAAGGGGAACTTGCCACTGAAGCTTTCTTT.

CDR3: CASSETATGELFF. For the CDR3, the DNA is TGCGCCAGCAGTGAAACAGCCACCGGGGAGCTGTTTTTT. The chain recombines TRBV10-1 with TRBJ2-2; D is unclear. The CDR3 contains 13 residues. Germline V gene lookup returns CDR1 WNHNN and CDR2 SYGVQD (reference sequence). Between the trimmed V and J ends, which lost 3 bases and 4 bases, there was a span of 6 bases.

The chain carries TRBV21-1 and TRBJ2-5. TRBV21-1 is deemed a pseudogene. This CDR3 is built from 13 residues. CDR3 coding DNA: TGTGCCAGCAGCATGGAACCACGGGAGACCCAGTACTTC. Translating it yields CASSMEPRETQYF.

In this sample, this clone turned up once. The chain couples TRBV11-2 to TRBJ2-5, with D perhaps TRBD1 (6 bases). Trimming took 5 bases from V and 6 from J, leaving 13 bases between them. Germline V gene sequence: CDR1 SGHAT, CDR2 FQNNGV. This CDR3 spans 13 amino acids. CDR3 in DNA: TGTGCCAGCAGCCCCTCAAGGGACAAGACCCAGTACTTC. Encoded protein: CASSPSRDKTQYF.

J is TRBJ1-3 and V is TRBV19; TRBD1 might be the D (5 bases). V lost 6 bases and J lost 8, with 17 bases in between. The germline gives CDR1 LNHDA, CDR2 SQIVND (reference sequence). The CDR3 consists of 14 residues. CDR3 sequence reads: CASRNWAGRDTIYF. For the CDR3, the DNA is TGTGCCAGTAGGAATTGGGCAGGGAGAGACACCATATATTTT.

J is TRBJ2-2 and V is TRBV25-1; D remains ambiguous. Germline values: CDR1 MGHDK, CDR2 SYGVNS. Trimming shortened V by 3 bases and J by 5 bases, and 10 bases separated the two germline ends. The CDR3 totals 14 residues. CDR3 bases: TGTGCCAGCAGTGAGGGCGGCGAGACCGGGGAGCTGTTTTTT. It specifies CASSEGGETGELFF. The variable domain in full, with the rest retrieved from reference TRBV25-1 and TRBJ2-2, is EADIYQTPRYLVIGTGKKITLECSQTMGHDKMYWYQQDPGMELHLIHYSYGVNSTEKGDLSSESTVSRIRTEHFPLTLESARPSHTSQYLCASSEGGETGELFFGEGSRLTVL.

The J gene is TRBJ2-3, the V gene TRBV19, with D unresolved. From germline, CDR1 is LNHDA and CDR2 SQIVND (reference sequence). Trimming took off 5 bases at V and 9 bases at J, with 9 bases between the two ends. The CDR3 contains 11 residues. For the CDR3, the DNA is TGTGCCAGTAGTCTCTCAGGAACGCAGTATTTT. It specifies CASSLSGTQYF.